This TCR beta chain was identified in a study of T cell repertoires in cytomegalovirus infection. As for the study in general: From public TCR beta signatures came an indication of both CMV infection and matching HLA type.

TCRdb passed the reads through MiXCR, listing each CDR3 protein once. Counted here are hundreds of thousands of distinct CDR3 sequences, around 9.6% occurring once; the ten biggest clones make up around 2.5%. J gave up 6 bases and V 5 bases, and 8 bases lay outside the gene matches. The length of the CDR3 is 15 residues. CDR1 is MDHEN, CDR2 SYDVKM, per germline. Points from the study as a whole: Ex vivo, HLA-C-restricted CMV-specific TCR beta clonotypes prevailed over the rest of the response. Of the TCR beta families, the public ones yielded a cumulative frequency that identified carriers of CMV plus the relevant HLA.

Many counts were recorded for this clonotype. What it binds is not known. V usage is TRBV28 and J usage is TRBJ1-4; 8 bases match TRBD1. The sequence came from a human donor in good health (CMV status not recorded). Some clones in this sample may be carry-over from other donors' samples. The sequenced material came from PBMCs. The CDR3 region is CASSTGQGGDEKLFF. The CDR3 DNA follows: TGTGCCAGCAGTACTGGACAGGGTGGGGATGAAAAACTGTTTTTT.